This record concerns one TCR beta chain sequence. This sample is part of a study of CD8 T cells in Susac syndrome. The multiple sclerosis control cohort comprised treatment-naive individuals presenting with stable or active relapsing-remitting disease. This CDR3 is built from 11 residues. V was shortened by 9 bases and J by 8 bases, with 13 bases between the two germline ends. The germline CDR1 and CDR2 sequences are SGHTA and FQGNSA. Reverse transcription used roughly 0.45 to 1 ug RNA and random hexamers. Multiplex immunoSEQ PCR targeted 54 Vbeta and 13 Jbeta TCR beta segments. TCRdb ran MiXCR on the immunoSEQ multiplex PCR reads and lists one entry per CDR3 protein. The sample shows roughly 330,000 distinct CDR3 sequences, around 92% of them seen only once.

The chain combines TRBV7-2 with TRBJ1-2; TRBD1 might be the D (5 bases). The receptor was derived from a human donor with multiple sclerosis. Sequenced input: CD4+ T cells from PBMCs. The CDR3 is CARRAGRGYTF. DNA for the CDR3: TGTGCCAGAAGGGCAGGGCGAGGCTACACCTTC.